The present TCR beta chain was sequenced within a study of blood T cell repertoires in COVID-19. Study context: COVID-19 samples from acute and convalescent phases originated in the United States, Italy and Spain. Sources were T cells, B-cell-depleted T cells, or PBMCs; the material itself was cDNA or gDNA.

In the authors' methods: Nucleated cell counts were estimated from reference gene primer amplification. The data were produced by immunoSEQ multiplex PCR, yet TCRdb's version contains in-frame clones alone and is incomplete. D and trimming come from the DNA, and the V and J calls and clone size come from that table. This sample has 250,000 to 300,000 clones, with around 86% found just once. The V gene lost 5 bases and the J gene lost 3 bases, with 14 bases spanning the gap. Germline V gives CDR1 SGHTA, CDR2 FQGNSA. The CDR3 extends over 15 amino acids. The J gene is TRBJ1-3, the V gene TRBV7-2; the D gene is possibly TRBD1 (5 bases). The TCR was taken from a man between 18 and 35 years old with active or convalescent COVID-19. The specimen was peripheral blood. CDR3 nucleotide sequence: TGTGCCAGCAGCACCCGGGTGACAGTTGGAAACACCATATATTTT. Translation: CASSTRVTVGNTIYF.